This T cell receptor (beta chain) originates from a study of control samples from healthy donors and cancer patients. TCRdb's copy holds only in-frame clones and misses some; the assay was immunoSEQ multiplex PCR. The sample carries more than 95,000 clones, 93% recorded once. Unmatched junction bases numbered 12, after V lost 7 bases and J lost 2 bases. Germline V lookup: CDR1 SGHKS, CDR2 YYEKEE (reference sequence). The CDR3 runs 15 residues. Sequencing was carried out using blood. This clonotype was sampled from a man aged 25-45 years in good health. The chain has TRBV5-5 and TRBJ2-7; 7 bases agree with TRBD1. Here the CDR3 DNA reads TGTGCCAGCCGGACCGGGACAGCACAAACCTACGAGCAGTACGTC. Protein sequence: CASRTGTAQTYEQYV.